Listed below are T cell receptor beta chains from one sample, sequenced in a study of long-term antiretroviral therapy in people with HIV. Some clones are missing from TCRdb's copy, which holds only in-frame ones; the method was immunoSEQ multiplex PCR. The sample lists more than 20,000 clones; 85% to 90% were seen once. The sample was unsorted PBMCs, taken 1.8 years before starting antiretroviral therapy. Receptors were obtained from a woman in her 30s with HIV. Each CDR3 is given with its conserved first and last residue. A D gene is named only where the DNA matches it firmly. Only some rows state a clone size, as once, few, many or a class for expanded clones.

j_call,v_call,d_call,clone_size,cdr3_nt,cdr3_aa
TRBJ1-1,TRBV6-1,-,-,TGTGCCAGCAGTGTTGGGGGGTCCGGCACTGAAGCTTTCTTT,CASSVGGSGTEAFF
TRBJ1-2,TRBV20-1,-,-,TGCAGTGGGGCAGGGGAGGGCTACACCTTC,CSGAGEGYTF
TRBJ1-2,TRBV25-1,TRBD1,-,TGTGCCAGCAGTGTAACAGGGGAGGCTAATGGCTACACCTTC,CASSVTGEANGYTF
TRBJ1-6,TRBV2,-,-,TGTGCCAGCAGTGAAAGGTTGGCGGGGCAGGGCGCCCTCCACTTT,CASSERLAGQGALHF
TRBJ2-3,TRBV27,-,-,TGTGCCAGCAGCTCCCCCAAGCGGTCGCAGTATTTT,CASSSPKRSQYF
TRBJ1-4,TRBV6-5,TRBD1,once,TGTGCCAGCAGTCAGACGGGACAGGGCAAAGGAAAACTGTTTTTT,CASSQTGQGKGKLFF
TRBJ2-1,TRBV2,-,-,TGTGCCAGCAGTCTATACAATGAGCAGTTCTTC,CASSLYNEQFF
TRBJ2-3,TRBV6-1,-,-,TGTGCCAGCAGTGGTGAGGTCGTAAATACGCAGTATTTT,CASSGEVVNTQYF
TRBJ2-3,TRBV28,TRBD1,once,TGTGCCAGCAGTCGCCCGACAGGGATCACAGATACGCAGTATTTT,CASSRPTGITDTQYF
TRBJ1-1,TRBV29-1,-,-,TGCAGCGCTCATGACTCACCAAGGAACACTGAAGCTTTCTTT,CSAHDSPRNTEAFF
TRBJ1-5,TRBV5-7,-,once,TGTGCCAGCAGCTTCTGGATCCTATCGCATTCCAATCAGCCCCAGCATTTT,CASSFWILSHSNQPQHF
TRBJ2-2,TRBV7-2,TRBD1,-,TGTGCCAGCAGCCGGGACAGCAACACCGGGGAGCTGTTTTTT,CASSRDSNTGELFF
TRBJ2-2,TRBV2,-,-,TGTGCCAGCAGTGAAGCGCTTCGGGGGTCCGGGGAGCTGTTTTTT,CASSEALRGSGELFF
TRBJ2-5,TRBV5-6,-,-,TGTGCCAGCAGCTTCTCGGAGACCCAGTACTTC,CASSFSETQYF
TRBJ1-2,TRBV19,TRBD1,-,TGTGCCAGTAGTCCCGGGACAGGAGCTAACTATGGCTACACCTTC,CASSPGTGANYGYTF
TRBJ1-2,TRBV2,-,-,TGTGCCAGCAGCGACAGACGACCCCCCGGCTACACCTTC,CASSDRRPPGYTF
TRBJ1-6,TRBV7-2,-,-,TGTGCCAGCAGCTTAGAAGGAGAACGGTTTAATTCACCCCTCCACTTT,CASSLEGERFNSPLHF
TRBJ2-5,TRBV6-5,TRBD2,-,TGTGCCAGTAGCGGGGGGGGGTACCAAGAGACCCAGTACTTC,CASSGGGYQETQYF
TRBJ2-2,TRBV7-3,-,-,TGTGCCAGCAGCTTAACGGGGACGAACACCGGGGAGCTGTTTTTT,CASSLTGTNTGELFF
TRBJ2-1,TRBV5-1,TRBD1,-,TGCGCCAGCAGCTGGGGGACAGGGGTTAATGAGCAGTTCTTC,CASSWGTGVNEQFF
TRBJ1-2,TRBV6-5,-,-,TGTGCCAGCAGGGGTTATGCTGGCTACACCTTC,CASRGYAGYTF
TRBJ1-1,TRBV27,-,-,TGTGCCAGCATTTTTTTAATGATGAACACTGAAGCTTTCTTT,CASIFLMMNTEAFF
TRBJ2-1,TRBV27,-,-,TGTGCCAGCAGTTCGGGGGCTGGCTACAATGAGCAGTTCTTC,CASSSGAGYNEQFF
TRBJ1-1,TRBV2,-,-,TGTGCCAGCAGTGAAACCCGTGGCGGTGGTGGTTCTTTCTTT,CASSETRGGGGSFF
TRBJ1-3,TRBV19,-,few,TGTGCCAGTAGTACAGGCGGACCTGGAAACACCATATATTTT,CASSTGGPGNTIYF